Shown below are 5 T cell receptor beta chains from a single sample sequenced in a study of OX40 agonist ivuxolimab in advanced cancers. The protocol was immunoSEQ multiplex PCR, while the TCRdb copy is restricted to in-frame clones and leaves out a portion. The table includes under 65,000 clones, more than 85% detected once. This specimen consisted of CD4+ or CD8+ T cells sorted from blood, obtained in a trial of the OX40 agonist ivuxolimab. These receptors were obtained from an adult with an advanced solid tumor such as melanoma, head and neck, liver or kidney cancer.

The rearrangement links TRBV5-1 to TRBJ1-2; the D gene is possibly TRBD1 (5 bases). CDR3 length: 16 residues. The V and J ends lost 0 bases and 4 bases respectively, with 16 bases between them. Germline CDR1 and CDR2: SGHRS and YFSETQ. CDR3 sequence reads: CASSLEFGTALYGYTF. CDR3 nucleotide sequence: TGCGCCAGCAGCTTGGAGTTCGGGACTGCCCTCTATGGCTACACCTTC.

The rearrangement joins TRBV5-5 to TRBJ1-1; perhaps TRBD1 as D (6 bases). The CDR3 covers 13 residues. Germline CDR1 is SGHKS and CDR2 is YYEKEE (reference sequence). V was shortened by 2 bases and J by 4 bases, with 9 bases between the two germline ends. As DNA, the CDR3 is TGTGCCAGCAGCTTACCAGGGGCCACTGAAGCTTTCTTT. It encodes CASSLPGATEAFF.

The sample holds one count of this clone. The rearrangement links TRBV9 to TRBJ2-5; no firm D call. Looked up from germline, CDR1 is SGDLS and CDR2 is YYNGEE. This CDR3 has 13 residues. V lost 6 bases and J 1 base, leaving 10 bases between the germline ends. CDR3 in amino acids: CASTPPIQETQYF. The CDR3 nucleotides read TGTGCCAGCACCCCACCTATCCAAGAGACCCAGTACTTC.

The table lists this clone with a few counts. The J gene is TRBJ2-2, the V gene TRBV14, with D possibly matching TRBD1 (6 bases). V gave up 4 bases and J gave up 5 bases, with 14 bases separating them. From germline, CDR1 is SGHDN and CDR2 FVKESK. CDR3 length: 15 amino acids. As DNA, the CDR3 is TGTGCCAGCAGCCCCACAGGGTTCCTTACCGGGGAGCTGTTTTTT. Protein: CASSPTGFLTGELFF.

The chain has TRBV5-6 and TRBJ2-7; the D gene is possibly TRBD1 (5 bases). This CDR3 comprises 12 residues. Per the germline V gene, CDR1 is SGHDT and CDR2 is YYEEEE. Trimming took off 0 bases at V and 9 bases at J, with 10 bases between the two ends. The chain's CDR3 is CASSLGGLGQYF. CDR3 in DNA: TGTGCCAGCAGCTTGGGGGGCTTAGGGCAGTACTTC.